This paragraph reports one TCR beta chain. Antigen specificity is unknown. The data stem from a study of radiotherapy plus CTLA-4 blockade in lung cancer. Overall study context: Disease control was seen in 31% of patients, objective responses in roughly 19%. General study points: Radiotherapy plus ipilimumab was followed by expansion in blood of tumor-derived TCR clones.

Some clones are missing from TCRdb's copy, which holds only in-frame ones; the method was immunoSEQ multiplex PCR. Here the sample spans roughly 69,000 clones, approximately 79% being singletons. Germline lookup yields CDR1 SQVTM and CDR2 ANQGSEA. Trimming removed 2 bases from V and 3 bases from J, with 9 bases in between. The CDR3 is made up of 13 amino acids. This chain joins TRBV29-1 and TRBJ2-3; D not certain. This receptor was taken from a human donor with non-small cell lung cancer whose response to radiotherapy plus ipilimumab could not be evaluated. Some clones in this sample may be carry-over from other donors' samples. The sample consisted of peripheral blood, taken from a patient treated with radiotherapy plus ipilimumab. The CDR3 sequence is CSVESDSTDTQYF. The CDR3 bases are TGCAGCGTTGAAAGTGATAGTACAGATACGCAGTATTTT.